This T cell receptor (beta chain) was sequenced for a study of blood T cells in healthy people across ages. Findings and caveats of the study: The study could not conclusively compare naive and antigen-experienced cells, given its unsorted PBMCs.

In terms of origin and age, donors were healthy Caucasian individuals from Russia aged 6 to 90. This clonotype came up a few times. Its target is unknown. Germline V gene data show CDR1 as LGHNA and CDR2 as YSLEER. The CDR3 totals 14 residues. The germline V and J ends were trimmed by 3 bases and 11 bases, with 17 bases remaining between them. Combining a sample-barcoded 5' primer with a J-beta primer mix, a second PCR ran for roughly 6 to 11 cycles. Through a template-switch adaptor with 12 random nucleotides, each cDNA molecule received a tag. The yield of each sample was at least 3 million CDR3-containing paired-end reads. Each CDR3 protein is one row after TCRdb ran MiXCR on the 5' RACE reads. The sample records about 1.5 million distinct CDR3 sequences, 40% to 45% being singletons.

The chain joins TRBV4-3 to TRBJ2-1; a weak D match, TRBD2 (6 bases). The source is a woman between 18 and 30 years old in good health. Sequencing was carried out using blood. CDR3 sequence reads: CASSHRPGAQKQFF. In nucleotides, the CDR3 is TGCGCCAGCAGCCACCGCCCGGGAGCCCAAAAGCAGTTCTTC.